A selection of T cell receptor beta chains follows, all from one sample in a study of human thymus T cells. Clones were read by immunoSEQ multiplex PCR, and TCRdb kept only the in-frame ones, dropping some. The top ten hold roughly 0.03% of the sample, which has tens of thousands of clones, around 96% seen once. The specimen was thymus tissue. Every receptor here comes from a boy under two years old with a congenital heart defect but otherwise immunologically healthy. Each CDR3 is given with its conserved first and last residue. The order of the fields is D gene, V gene, J gene, clone size, CDR3 DNA, CDR3 protein. D genes are given only for firm matches. Size tells how often a clone was seen (once, few, many) or the class of an expanded clone, and some rows leave it out.

d_call: -; v_call: TRBV10-3; j_call: TRBJ1-2; clone_size: few; cdr3_nt: TGTGCCATCAGTGAAATAGGCTTGTATGGCTACACCTTC; cdr3_aa: CAISEIGLYGYTF
d_call: -; v_call: TRBV28; j_call: TRBJ1-5; clone_size: -; cdr3_nt: TGTGCCAGCAGTTTAATGGCTTCTCCTAGCAATCAGCCCCAGCATTTT; cdr3_aa: CASSLMASPSNQPQHF
d_call: TRBD2; v_call: TRBV28; j_call: TRBJ2-2; clone_size: -; cdr3_nt: TGTGCCAGCAGTTTAACGGGACTAGCGGGAGAAATTAGCGGGGAGCTGTTTTTT; cdr3_aa: CASSLTGLAGEISGELFF
d_call: TRBD1; v_call: TRBV7-8; j_call: TRBJ2-1; clone_size: -; cdr3_nt: TGTGCCAGCAGCCTAAGGGACAGGGAATCTCTAGGCGATGAGCAGTTCTTC; cdr3_aa: CASSLRDRESLGDEQFF
d_call: -; v_call: TRBV6-1; j_call: TRBJ1-4; clone_size: -; cdr3_nt: TGTGCCAGCAGTGAAGCCCTTAGACAGGCGGGAGTTTTAGTTGAAAAACTGTTTTTT; cdr3_aa: CASSEALRQAGVLVEKLFF
d_call: -; v_call: TRBV28; j_call: TRBJ2-1; clone_size: -; cdr3_nt: TGTGCCAGTTCAACGGGGCAGCAGTTCTTC; cdr3_aa: CASSTGQQFF
d_call: TRBD2; v_call: TRBV5-8; j_call: TRBJ2-5; clone_size: -; cdr3_nt: TGTGCCAGCAGCTTGGAACTAGCGGGGATACCAGAGACCCAGTACTTC; cdr3_aa: CASSLELAGIPETQYF
d_call: TRBD1; v_call: TRBV18; j_call: TRBJ1-5; clone_size: -; cdr3_nt: TGTGCCAGCTCACCGCCGGGACAGGGGGATCAGCCCCAGCATTTT; cdr3_aa: CASSPPGQGDQPQHF
d_call: TRBD2; v_call: TRBV6-1; j_call: TRBJ2-7; clone_size: -; cdr3_nt: TGTGCCAGCAGTGCGGGTCGGACTAGCGGCTACTACGAGCAGTACTTC; cdr3_aa: CASSAGRTSGYYEQYF
d_call: -; v_call: TRBV19; j_call: TRBJ1-5; clone_size: -; cdr3_nt: TGTGCCAGTAGCATTCGCACCATCAATTCTTATAGCAATCAGCCCCAGCATTTT; cdr3_aa: CASSIRTINSYSNQPQHF
d_call: -; v_call: TRBV7-2; j_call: TRBJ1-3; clone_size: -; cdr3_nt: TGTGCCAGCAGACTCGTAGGTCAGGGAGGGAACACCATATATTTT; cdr3_aa: CASRLVGQGGNTIYF